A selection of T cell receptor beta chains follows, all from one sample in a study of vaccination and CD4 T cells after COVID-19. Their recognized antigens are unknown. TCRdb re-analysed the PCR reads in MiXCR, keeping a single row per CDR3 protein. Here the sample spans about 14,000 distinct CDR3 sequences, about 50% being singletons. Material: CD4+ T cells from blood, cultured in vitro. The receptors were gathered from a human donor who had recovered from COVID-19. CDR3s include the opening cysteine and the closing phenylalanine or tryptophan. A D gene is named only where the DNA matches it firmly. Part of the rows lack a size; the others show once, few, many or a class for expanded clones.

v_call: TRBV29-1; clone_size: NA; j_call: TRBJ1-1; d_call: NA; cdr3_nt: TGCAGCGTTGAAGAGCGGGGGTGGACTGAAGCTTTCTTT; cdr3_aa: CSVEERGWTEAFF
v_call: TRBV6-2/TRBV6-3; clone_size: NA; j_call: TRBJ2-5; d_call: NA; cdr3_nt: TGTGCCAGCAGTTACGGTGTGGCTAGATTGGAGACCCAGTACTTC; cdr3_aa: CASSYGVARLETQYF
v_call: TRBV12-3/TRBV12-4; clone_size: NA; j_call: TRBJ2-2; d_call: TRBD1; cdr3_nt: TGTGCCAGCAGTTTAGAGGGGGCAGTCGGGGAGCTGTTTTTT; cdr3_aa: CASSLEGAVGELFF
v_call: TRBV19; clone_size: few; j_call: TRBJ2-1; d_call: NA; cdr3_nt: TGTGCCAGTCACCCGTCGGGGAACCGCGGCTACAATGAGCAGTTCTTC; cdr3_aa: CASHPSGNRGYNEQFF
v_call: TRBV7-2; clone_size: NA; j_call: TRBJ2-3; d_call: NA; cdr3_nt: TGTGCCAGCAGCAACAAGGACAGAGTCACAGATACGCAGTATTTT; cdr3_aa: CASSNKDRVTDTQYF
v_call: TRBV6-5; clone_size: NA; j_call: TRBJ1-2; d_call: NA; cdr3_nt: TGTGCCAGCAGTTCCCGGGACTCCGCTAACTATGGCTACACCTTC; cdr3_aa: CASSSRDSANYGYTF
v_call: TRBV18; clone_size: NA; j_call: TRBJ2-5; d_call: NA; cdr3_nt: TGTGCCAGCTCACCACCGGGGGGCCGGAGGGGAGAGACCCAGTACTTC; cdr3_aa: CASSPPGGRRGETQYF
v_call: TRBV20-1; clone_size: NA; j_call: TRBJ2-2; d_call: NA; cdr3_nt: TGCAGTGCTATCCAAGGCACCGGGGAGCTGTTTTTT; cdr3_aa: CSAIQGTGELFF
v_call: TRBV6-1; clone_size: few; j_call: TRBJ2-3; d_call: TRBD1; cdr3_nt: TGTGCCAGCAGCCCGGGACAGGGGGCGCGATATACGCAGTATTTT; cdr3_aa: CASSPGQGARYTQYF
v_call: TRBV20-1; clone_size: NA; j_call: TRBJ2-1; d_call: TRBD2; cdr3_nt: TGCAGTGCTAGGCCCCTCGAGCTCTTCGGGAGGGTACATGATGAGCAGTTCTTC; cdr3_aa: CSARPLELFGRVHDEQFF
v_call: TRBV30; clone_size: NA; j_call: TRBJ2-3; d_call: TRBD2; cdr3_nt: TGTGCCTGGAGACTAGCGGGAGCCCCAGATACGCAGTATTTT; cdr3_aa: CAWRLAGAPDTQYF
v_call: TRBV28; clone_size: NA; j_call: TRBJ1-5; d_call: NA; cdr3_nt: TGTGCCAGCAGCCGGGCGGGGGGTTGGAGCAATCAGCCCCAGCATTTT; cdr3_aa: CASSRAGGWSNQPQHF
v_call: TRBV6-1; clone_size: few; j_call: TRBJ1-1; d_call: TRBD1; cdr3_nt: TGTGCCAGCAGTCTTTCCGGGACAGGGTATACTGAAGCTTTCTTT; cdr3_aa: CASSLSGTGYTEAFF
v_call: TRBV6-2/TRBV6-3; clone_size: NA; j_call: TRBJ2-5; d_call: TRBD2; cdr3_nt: TGTGCCAGCATTGACCCCCGGCGGGCTAGCGGGGGCTACCAAGAGACCCAGTACTTC; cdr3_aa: CASIDPRRASGGYQETQYF
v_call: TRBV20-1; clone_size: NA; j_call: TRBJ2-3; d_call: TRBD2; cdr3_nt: TGCAGTGCGATTGGCGGGAGGGCCCTATATGCAGATACGCAGTATTTT; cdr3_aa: CSAIGGRALYADTQYF
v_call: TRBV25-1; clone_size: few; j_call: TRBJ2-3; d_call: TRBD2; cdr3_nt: TGTGCCAGCAGTGACGTTTTGGGGACTAGGACTGATACAGATACGCAGTATTTT; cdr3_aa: CASSDVLGTRTDTDTQYF
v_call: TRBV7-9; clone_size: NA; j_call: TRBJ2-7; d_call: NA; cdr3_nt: TGTGCCAGCAGCCTCATGGGACAGGGGTCTTGGACTAGCGGCCTGAGCTCCTACGAGCAGTACTTC; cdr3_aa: CASSLMGQGSWTSGLSSYEQYF
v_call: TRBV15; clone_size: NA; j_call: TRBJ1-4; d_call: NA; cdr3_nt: TGTGCCACCAGCATTCTGGGGAATGAAAAACTGTTTTTT; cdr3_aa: CATSILGNEKLFF
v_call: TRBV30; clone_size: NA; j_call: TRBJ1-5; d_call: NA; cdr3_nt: TGTGCCTGGAGTCCAGGGAGATCCAATCAGCCCCAGCATTTT; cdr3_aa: CAWSPGRSNQPQHF
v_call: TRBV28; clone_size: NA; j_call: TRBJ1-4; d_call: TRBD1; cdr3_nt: TGTGCCAGCAAGGGAACAGGGGGAGCTAATGAAAAACTGTTTTTT; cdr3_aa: CASKGTGGANEKLFF
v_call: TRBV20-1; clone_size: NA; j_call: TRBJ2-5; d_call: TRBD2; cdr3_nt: TGCAGTGCTAGAGATCTAGCGGGGTACCAAGAGACCCAGTACTTC; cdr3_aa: CSARDLAGYQETQYF
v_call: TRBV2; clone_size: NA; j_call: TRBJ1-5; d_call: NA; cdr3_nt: TGTGCCAGCAGACGGGACACGGATCAGCCCCAGCATTTT; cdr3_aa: CASRRDTDQPQHF
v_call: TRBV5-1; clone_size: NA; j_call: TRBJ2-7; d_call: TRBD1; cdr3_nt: TGCGCCAGCAGCTTGGCCGCTTCGGACAGGGTCTACGAGCAGTACTTC; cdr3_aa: CASSLAASDRVYEQYF
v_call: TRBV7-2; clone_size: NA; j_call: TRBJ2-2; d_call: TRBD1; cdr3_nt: TGTGCCAGCAGCTGGCAGGTGTTCAGGGGGCGGGTCACCGGGGAGCTGTTTTTT; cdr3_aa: CASSWQVFRGRVTGELFF
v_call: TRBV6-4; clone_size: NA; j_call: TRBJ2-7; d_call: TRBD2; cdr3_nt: TGTGCCAGCACCCACTCTAGCGGGAGATCAGAATCCTACGAGCAGTACTTC; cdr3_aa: CASTHSSGRSESYEQYF
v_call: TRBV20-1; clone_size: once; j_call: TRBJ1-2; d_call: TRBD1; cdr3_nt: TGCAGTGCCCATACAGGGGGCCTTTATGGCTACACCTTC; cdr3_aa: CSAHTGGLYGYTF
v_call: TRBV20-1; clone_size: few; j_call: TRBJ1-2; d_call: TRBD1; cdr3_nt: TGCAGTGCTAGGGTTCAGGGGGAAGGCTACACCTTC; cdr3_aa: CSARVQGEGYTF
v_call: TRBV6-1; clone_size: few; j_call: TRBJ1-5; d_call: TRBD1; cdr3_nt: TGTGCCAGCCTCGGACAGGGAGCGAGCCATCAGCCCCAGCATTTT; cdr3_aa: CASLGQGASHQPQHF